The T cell receptor (beta chain) under discussion was sequenced for a study of blood T cell repertoires in COVID-19 (dated by TCRdb to 2018 to 2020). At the level of the whole study: Samples from collaborators originated in the United States, Italy and Spain and spanned both the acute and convalescent phases of COVID-19. Where available, HLA class I and class II types were obtained from metadata supplied by the sample provider rather than from assay-based typing. Samples came from the ongoing ImmuneRACE study (first 160 participants) plus 1,254 subjects from 6 global collaborators. Sample metadata almost always included a de-identified subject ID, COVID-19 status, age in years and sex. The repertoires were made available in a free public database intended to serve as a resource for research on the immune response to SARS-CoV-2. Deeply sampled blood TCRbeta repertoires from subjects exposed to, actively infected with, or recovered from COVID-19 were included in the dataset. The material from the prospective study consisted of cDNA or gDNA derived from T cells, B-cell-depleted T cells, or PBMCs.

With regard to this clone: Its recognized antigen is unknown. The sample holds no much larger clone one base away, and base qualities are not on file.

V and J lose 3 bases and 4 bases, and a span of 15 bases separates them. CDR1 and CDR2 were assigned from the germline V gene (reference sequence) as LGHDT and YNNKEL. The CDR3 goes from the cysteine to the phenylalanine over 15 residues. Only the CDR3 part of the read is kept: 45 bases, read in frame from the first base. The collaborating institutions used their own protocols to collect whole blood in K2EDTA tubes. Collaborator samples were shipped for TCRbeta analysis as frozen whole blood, isolated PBMCs, or DNA extracted from either sample type. The immunoSEQ Assay, a bias-controlled multiplex PCR, was used to amplify TCRbeta CDR3 regions from genomic DNA. Under the source paper's analysis protocol: Nucleated cell counts per sample were estimated from amplification of reference gene primers within the assay. Sequence reads were collapsed and filtered to measure the absolute abundance of every unique TCRbeta CDR3 rearrangement. For each sample, productive Simpson clonality was calculated by taking the square root of Simpson's diversity index across productive rearrangements. TCRdb stores this immuneACCESS table with in-frame sequences only. Part of the clones is absent; in the studies checked, under half of the shortfall reflects unresolved V genes, and no reason is known for the rest. V, J and clone size are taken as reported in that table, and D and trimming were inferred from the DNA itself. Across this sample there are 110,000 or so clones, with roughly 80% seen only once. Around 1.5% of the sample is taken by the ten largest.

Here is what the overall study found, with its caveats: Clinical and demographic metadata were provided uncurated, with the amount varying by source and participant.

The chain is assembled from TRBV3-1 (or the pseudogene TRBV3-2) and TRBJ2-5; TRBD2 could be the D gene, as 7 bases match. Sequencing was carried out using peripheral blood. The TCR comes from a man between 50 and 59 years old with acute or convalescent COVID-19. The CDR3: CASSQGGLHGETQYF. The DNA reads TGTGCCAGCAGCCAGGGGGGGCTTCATGGAGAGACCCAGTACTTC.